Given below is one TCR beta chain in context. The sample originates from a study of blood T cell repertoires in COVID-19. Background on the study: COVID-19 samples collected from the United States, Italy and Spain covered acute and convalescent phases.

Germline values: CDR1 SGDLS, CDR2 YYNGEE. The CDR3 length is 15 residues. The J segment lost 8 bases and the V segment lost 3 bases, leaving 8 bases of the junction unmatched. The method was immunoSEQ multiplex PCR; TCRdb's version includes in-frame clones alone and lacks a portion of them. The sample lists more than 85,000 clones, 88% seen once, with around 6% in the top ten. This receptor was taken from a woman aged 55-69 years with acute or convalescent COVID-19. The specimen was peripheral blood. This chain joins TRBV9 and TRBJ2-1, with 10 nucleotides matching TRBD1. CDR3 bases: TGTGCCAGCAGCGCCGGGACAGGGGATTGGTATGAGCAGTTCTTC. Protein: CASSAGTGDWYEQFF.